This passage covers 9 T cell receptor beta chains from one sample sequenced in a study of cytomegalovirus exposure and HLA in healthy donors. A multiplex PCR was run with 60 Vbeta primers and 13 Jbeta primers. This table comes from immunoSEQ multiplex PCR, and its TCRdb copy is limited to in-frame clones, with some not included. The sample consists of 110,000 or so clones, 69% of them appearing once. Material for sequencing was PBMCs. Source of these receptors: a man aged 25-45 years in good health and CMV-seronegative.

V gene TRBV6-5 combines with J gene TRBJ1-3; D possibly corresponds to TRBD1 (5 bases). V dropped 7 bases and J dropped 1 base, with 11 bases sitting between them. The germline CDR1 and CDR2 sequences are MNHEY and SVGAGI. There are 14 residues in the CDR3. The CDR3 nucleotides read TGTGCCAGCACCGGAGGGACTTCTGGAAACACCATATATTTT. Protein sequence: CASTGGTSGNTIYF.

The CDR3 nucleotides are TGCGCCAGCAGCCAGGCCGGGACAGGACCTTACGAGCAGTACTTC. Its protein is CASSQAGTGPYEQYF. The rearrangement uses TRBV4-3 and TRBJ2-7, with 8 bases identical to TRBD1. This CDR3 has 15 residues. Germline trimming cut 3 bases from V and 4 bases from J; bases unmatched to any gene: 8. In germline, CDR1 is LGHNA, CDR2 YSLEER.

The rearrangement links TRBV5-1 to TRBJ1-4; D unclear. Deletions cut 1 base from V and 10 bases from J, with 14 bases between. This CDR3 spans 14 amino acids. The germline V gene has CDR1 SGHRS and CDR2 YFSETQ. The CDR3, as DNA: TGCGCCAGCAGCTTGCCGGGGATGGATGGAAAACTGTTTTTT. It codes for CASSLPGMDGKLFF.

V is TRBV11-2 and J is TRBJ2-7; 12 bases map to TRBD2. Germline loops: CDR1 SGHAT, CDR2 FQNNGV. The CDR3 is 17 residues long. The J segment lost 6 bases and the V segment lost 4 bases, leaving 13 bases of the junction unmatched. The CDR3 region is CASSWTRSSGRVIEQYF. Written as DNA, the CDR3 is TGTGCCAGCAGCTGGACCCGGTCTAGCGGGAGGGTCATCGAGCAGTACTTC.

The V call is TRBV9, the J call TRBJ2-7; 7 positions match TRBD2. CDR3 size: 15 residues. V gave up 4 bases and J gave up 1 base; unmatched junction bases: 8. Germline CDR1 and CDR2: SGDLS and YYNGEE. CDR3 region: CASSPLASGSYEQYF. CDR3 DNA: TGTGCCAGCAGCCCCCTGGCTAGCGGTTCCTACGAGCAGTACTTC.

J is TRBJ2-7 and V is TRBV6-5; 9 nucleotides line up with TRBD1. Germline assignment: CDR1 MNHEY and CDR2 SVGAGI. The V gene end was trimmed by 2 bases and the J gene end by 7 bases; junction bases not matched to a gene: 6. This CDR3 has 14 residues. The CDR3 loop is CASSYLQGAGEQYF. CDR3 bases: TGTGCCAGCAGTTACCTACAGGGGGCAGGGGAGCAGTACTTC.

The CDR3 is CASSLVLASYEQYF. CDR3 sequence (DNA): TGTGCCAGCAGCTTAGTACTAGCCTCCTACGAGCAGTACTTC. V and J are TRBV7-2 and TRBJ2-7, with D possibly being TRBD2 (6 bases). V gave up 1 base and J gave up 0 bases, with 7 bases separating them. This CDR3 comprises 14 residues. Per the germline V gene, CDR1 is SGHTA and CDR2 is FQGNSA.

V gene TRBV9 combines with J gene TRBJ1-2, with 7 bases identical to TRBD1. This CDR3 comprises 15 residues. From germline, CDR1 is SGDLS and CDR2 YYNGEE. The J segment lost 1 base and the V segment lost 0 bases, leaving 3 bases of the junction unmatched. The CDR3 loop is CASSVGQGGNYGYTF. In nucleotides, the CDR3 is TGTGCCAGCAGCGTAGGACAGGGCGGTAACTATGGCTACACCTTC.

The sample holds one count of this clone. The CDR3 loop reads CAISILAGGTYEQYF. DNA for the CDR3: TGTGCCATCAGTATTTTAGCGGGAGGGACCTACGAGCAGTACTTC. The chain joins TRBV10-3 to TRBJ2-5, with 11 bases identical to TRBD2. Near its end, the DNA agrees better with TRBJ2-7, so the J call may be wrong. The germline V gene encodes CDR1 ENHRY and CDR2 SYGVKD. This CDR3 spans 15 amino acids.